This entry is about one TCR beta chain. In the original workflow: Estimates of nucleated cell counts were drawn from the amplification of reference gene primers. Clones were sequenced by immunoSEQ multiplex PCR, and TCRdb holds only the in-frame ones, with some missing. V, J and clone size reflect that table, while D and trimming were determined from the DNA. The sample yields approximately 200,000 clones, 70% to 90% seen once. The CDR3 has 16 amino acids. Trimming cost V 5 bases and J 4 bases; bases outside gene matches: 9. Per the germline V gene, CDR1 is SGHVS and CDR2 is FNYEAQ. These data come from a study of blood T cell repertoires in COVID-19. Study overall: The study drew acute and convalescent COVID-19 samples from the United States, Italy and Spain. From T cells, B-cell-depleted T cells, or PBMCs came the material, which was cDNA or gDNA.

The specimen was peripheral blood. V is TRBV7-6 and J is TRBJ2-7; 12 nucleotides align to TRBD2. This clonotype was obtained from a man aged 55 to 70 with acute or convalescent COVID-19. CDR3 coding DNA: TGTGCCAGCAGCCGCGAGACTAGCGGGAGTGGTTACGAGCAGTACTTC. As protein: CASSRETSGSGYEQYF. The whole variable domain, filled in from reference TRBV7-6 and TRBJ2-7, reads GAGVSQSPRYKVTKRGQDVALRCDPISGHVSLYWYRQALGQGPEFLTYFNYEAQQDKSGLPNDRFSAERPEGSISTLTIQRTEQRDSAMYRCASSRETSGSGYEQYFGPGTRLTVT.